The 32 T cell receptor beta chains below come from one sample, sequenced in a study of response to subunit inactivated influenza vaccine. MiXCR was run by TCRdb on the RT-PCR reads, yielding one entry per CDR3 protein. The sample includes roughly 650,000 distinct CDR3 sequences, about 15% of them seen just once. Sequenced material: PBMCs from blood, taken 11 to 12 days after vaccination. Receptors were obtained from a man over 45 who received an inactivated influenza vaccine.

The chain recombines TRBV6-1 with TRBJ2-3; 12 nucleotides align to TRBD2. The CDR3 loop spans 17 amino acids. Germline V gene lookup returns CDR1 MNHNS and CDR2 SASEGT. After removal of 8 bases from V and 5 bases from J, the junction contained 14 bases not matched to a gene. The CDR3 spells CASLLRLAGGVEDTQYF. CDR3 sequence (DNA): TGTGCCAGCCTGTTAAGGCTAGCGGGAGGGGTGGAAGATACGCAGTATTTT.

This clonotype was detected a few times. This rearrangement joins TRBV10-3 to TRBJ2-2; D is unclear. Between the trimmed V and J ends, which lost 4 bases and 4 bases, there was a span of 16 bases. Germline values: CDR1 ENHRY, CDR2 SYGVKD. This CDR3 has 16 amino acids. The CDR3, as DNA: TGTGCCATCAGTGTTATAGACCCGAAGAGCACCGGGGAGCTGTTTTTT. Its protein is CAISVIDPKSTGELFF.

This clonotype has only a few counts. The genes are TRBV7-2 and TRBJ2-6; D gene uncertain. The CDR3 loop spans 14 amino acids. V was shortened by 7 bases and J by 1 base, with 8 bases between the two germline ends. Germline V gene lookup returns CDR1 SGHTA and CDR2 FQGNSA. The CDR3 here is CASIPPSGANVLTF. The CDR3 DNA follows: TGTGCCAGCATTCCCCCATCTGGGGCCAACGTCCTGACTTTC.

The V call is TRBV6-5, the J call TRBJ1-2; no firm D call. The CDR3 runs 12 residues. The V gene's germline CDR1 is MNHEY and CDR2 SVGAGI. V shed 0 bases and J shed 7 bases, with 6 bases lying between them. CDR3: CASSYSGVGYTF. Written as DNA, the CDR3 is TGTGCCAGCAGTTACTCTGGGGTTGGCTACACCTTC.

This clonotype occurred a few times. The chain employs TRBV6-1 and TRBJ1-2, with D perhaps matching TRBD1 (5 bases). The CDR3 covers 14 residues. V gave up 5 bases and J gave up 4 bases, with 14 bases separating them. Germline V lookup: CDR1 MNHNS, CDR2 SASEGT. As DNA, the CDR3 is TGTGCCAGCAGTCGGGACTTAGGTCTCTATGGCTACACCTTC. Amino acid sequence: CASSRDLGLYGYTF.

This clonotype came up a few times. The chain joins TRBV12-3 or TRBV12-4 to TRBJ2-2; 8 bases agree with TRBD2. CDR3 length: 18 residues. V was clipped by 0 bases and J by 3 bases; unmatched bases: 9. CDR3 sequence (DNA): TGTGCCAGCAGTTTAGCCGGGAGGGGGGAGACGGACACCGGGGAGCTGTTTTTT. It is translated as CASSLAGRGETDTGELFF.

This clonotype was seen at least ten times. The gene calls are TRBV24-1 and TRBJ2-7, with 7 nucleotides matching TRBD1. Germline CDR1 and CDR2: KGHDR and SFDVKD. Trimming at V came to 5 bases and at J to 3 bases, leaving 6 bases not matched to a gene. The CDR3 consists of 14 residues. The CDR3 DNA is TGTGCCACCAGTGTGGACAGGTCAGACTACGAGCAGTACTTC. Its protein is CATSVDRSDYEQYF.

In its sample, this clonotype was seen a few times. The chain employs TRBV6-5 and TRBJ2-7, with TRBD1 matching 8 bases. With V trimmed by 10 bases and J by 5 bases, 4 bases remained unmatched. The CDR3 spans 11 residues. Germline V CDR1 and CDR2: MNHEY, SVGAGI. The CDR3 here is CATGQGDEQYF. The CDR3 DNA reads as TGTGCCACTGGACAGGGTGACGAGCAGTACTTC.

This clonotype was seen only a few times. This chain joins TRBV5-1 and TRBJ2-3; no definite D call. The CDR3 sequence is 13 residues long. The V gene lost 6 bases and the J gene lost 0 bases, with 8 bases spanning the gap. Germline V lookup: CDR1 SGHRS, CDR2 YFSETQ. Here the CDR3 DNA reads TGCGCCAGCAAGGGCGAAAGCACAGATACGCAGTATTTT. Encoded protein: CASKGESTDTQYF. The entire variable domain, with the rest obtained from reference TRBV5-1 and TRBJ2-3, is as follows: KAGVTQTPRYLIKTRGQQVTLSCSPISGHRSVSWYQQTPGQGLQFLFEYFSETQRNKGNFPGRFSGRQFSNSRSEMNVSTLELGDSALYLCASKGESTDTQYFGPGTRLTVL.

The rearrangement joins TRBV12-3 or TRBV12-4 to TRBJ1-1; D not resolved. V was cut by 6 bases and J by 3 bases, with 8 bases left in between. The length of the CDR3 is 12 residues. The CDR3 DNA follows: TGTGCCAGCAGACACGGGTACACTGAAGCTTTCTTT. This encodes CASRHGYTEAFF.

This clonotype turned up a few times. The CDR3 coding sequence is TGCAGTGCTAGAGGCCCAGGACAGGGCCAGCGCGAGCAGTACTTC. Encoded protein: CSARGPGQGQREQYF. The chain employs TRBV20-1 and TRBJ2-7; 8 bases map to TRBD1. J lost 6 bases, V lost 1 base, and 11 bases had no gene match. The V gene's germline CDR1 is DFQATT and CDR2 SNEGSKA (reference sequence). The CDR3 covers 15 residues.

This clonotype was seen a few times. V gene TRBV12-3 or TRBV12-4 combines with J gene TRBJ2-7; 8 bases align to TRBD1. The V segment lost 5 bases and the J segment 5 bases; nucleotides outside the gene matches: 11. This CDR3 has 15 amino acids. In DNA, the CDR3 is TGTGCCAGCAGTCCCTCAGGGGGCATTCGTAACGAGCAGTACTTC. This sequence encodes CASSPSGGIRNEQYF.

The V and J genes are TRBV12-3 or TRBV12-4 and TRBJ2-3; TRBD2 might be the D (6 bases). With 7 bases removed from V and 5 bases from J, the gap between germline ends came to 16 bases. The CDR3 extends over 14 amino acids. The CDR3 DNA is TGTGCCAGCAATGGGCCGGGAGTTAGAGATACGCAGTATTTT. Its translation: CASNGPGVRDTQYF.

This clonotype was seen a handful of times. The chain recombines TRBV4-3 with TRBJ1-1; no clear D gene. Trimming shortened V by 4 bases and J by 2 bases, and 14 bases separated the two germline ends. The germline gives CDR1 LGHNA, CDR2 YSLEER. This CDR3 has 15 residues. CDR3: CASSRSRGLNTEAFF. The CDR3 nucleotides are TGCGCCAGCAGCCGATCACGAGGCCTCAACACTGAAGCTTTCTTT.

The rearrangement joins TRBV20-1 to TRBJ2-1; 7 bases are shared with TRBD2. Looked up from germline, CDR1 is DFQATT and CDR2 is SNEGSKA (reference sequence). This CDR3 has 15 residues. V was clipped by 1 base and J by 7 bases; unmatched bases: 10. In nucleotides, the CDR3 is TGCAGTGCTAGAGGCCTTCGTGGGAGGGAAAATGAGCAGTTCTTC. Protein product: CSARGLRGRENEQFF.

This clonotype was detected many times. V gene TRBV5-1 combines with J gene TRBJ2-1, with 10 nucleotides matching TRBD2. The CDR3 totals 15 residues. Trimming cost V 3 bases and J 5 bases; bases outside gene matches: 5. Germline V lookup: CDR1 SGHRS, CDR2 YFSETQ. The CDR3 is CASSWSGRVDNEQFF. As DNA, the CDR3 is TGCGCCAGCAGCTGGAGCGGGAGGGTAGACAATGAGCAGTTCTTC.

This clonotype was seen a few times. The CDR3 coding sequence is TGTGCCAGCCGTGCCGCCGGGCAGCCCGGAGATACGCAGTATTTT. The encoded protein is CASRAAGQPGDTQYF. V is TRBV7-6 and J is TRBJ2-3; D is ambiguous. Deletions cut 8 bases from V and 5 bases from J, with 20 bases between. The CDR3 consists of 15 residues. Germline V gives CDR1 SGHVS, CDR2 FNYEAQ.

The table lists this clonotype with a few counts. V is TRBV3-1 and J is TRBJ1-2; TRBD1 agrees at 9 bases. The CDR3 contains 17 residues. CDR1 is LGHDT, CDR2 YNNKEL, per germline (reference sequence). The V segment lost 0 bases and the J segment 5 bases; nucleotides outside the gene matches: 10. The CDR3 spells CASSQDLITGGGYGYTF. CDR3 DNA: TGTGCCAGCAGCCAAGATCTTATAACAGGGGGCGGATATGGCTACACCTTC.

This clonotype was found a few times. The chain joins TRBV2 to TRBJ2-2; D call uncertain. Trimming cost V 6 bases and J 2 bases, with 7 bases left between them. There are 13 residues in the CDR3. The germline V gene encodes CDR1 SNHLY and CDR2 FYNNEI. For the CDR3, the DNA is TGTGCCAGCAGCGTTTATAACACCGGGGAGCTGTTTTTT. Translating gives CASSVYNTGELFF.

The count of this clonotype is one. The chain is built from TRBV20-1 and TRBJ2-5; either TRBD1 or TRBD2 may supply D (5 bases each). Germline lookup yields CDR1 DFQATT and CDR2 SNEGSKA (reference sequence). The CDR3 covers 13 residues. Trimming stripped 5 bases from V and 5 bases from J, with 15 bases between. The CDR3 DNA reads TGCAGTGCTCCCCCCGGGGCGCGGGAGACCCAGTACTTC. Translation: CSAPPGARETQYF.

The chain's CDR3 is CSARDPGGYSGANVLTF. The CDR3 nucleotides are TGCAGTGCTAGAGATCCAGGGGGCTACTCTGGGGCCAACGTCCTGACTTTC. V gene TRBV20-1 combines with J gene TRBJ2-6; 8 positions match TRBD1. Per germline, CDR1 DFQATT and CDR2 SNEGSKA (reference sequence). The CDR3 contains 17 residues. The ends lost 0 bases at V and 0 bases at J; junction bases unmatched: 4.

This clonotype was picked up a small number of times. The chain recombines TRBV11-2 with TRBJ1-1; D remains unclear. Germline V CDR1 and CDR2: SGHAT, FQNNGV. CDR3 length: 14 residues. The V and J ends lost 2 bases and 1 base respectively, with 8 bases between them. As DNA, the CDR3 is TGTGCCAGCAGCTTAAAGGTTACGAACACTGAAGCTTTCTTT. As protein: CASSLKVTNTEAFF.

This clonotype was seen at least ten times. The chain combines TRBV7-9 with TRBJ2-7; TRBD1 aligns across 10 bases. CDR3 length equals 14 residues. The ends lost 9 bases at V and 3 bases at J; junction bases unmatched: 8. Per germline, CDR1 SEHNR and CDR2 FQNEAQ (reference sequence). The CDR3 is CASSSGTGDYEQYF. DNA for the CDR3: TGTGCCAGTAGTTCCGGGACAGGGGACTACGAGCAGTACTTC. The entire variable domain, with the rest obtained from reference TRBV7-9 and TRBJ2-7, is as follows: DTGVSQNPRHKITKRGQNVTFRCDPISEHNRLYWYRQTLGQGPEFLTYFQNEAQLEKSRLLSDRFSAERPKGSFSTLEIQRTEQGDSAMYLCASSSGTGDYEQYFGPGTRLTVT.

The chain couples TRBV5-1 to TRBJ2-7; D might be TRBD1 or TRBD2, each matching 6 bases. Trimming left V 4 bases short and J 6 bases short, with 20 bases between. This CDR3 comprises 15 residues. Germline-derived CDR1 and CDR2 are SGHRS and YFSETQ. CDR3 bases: TGCGCCAGCAGCCCCTCTTGGGGGGCAGGACGCGAGCAGTACTTC. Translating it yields CASSPSWGAGREQYF.

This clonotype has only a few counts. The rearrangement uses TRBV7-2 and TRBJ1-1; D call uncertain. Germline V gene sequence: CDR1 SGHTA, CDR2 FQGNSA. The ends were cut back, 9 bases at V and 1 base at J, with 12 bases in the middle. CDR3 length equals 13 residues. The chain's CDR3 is CASSSYTNTEAFF. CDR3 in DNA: TGTGCCAGTAGTTCGTATACGAACACTGAAGCTTTCTTT.

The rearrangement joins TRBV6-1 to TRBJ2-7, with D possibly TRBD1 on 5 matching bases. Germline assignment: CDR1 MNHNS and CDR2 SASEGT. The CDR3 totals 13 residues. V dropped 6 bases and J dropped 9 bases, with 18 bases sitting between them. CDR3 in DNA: TGTGCCAGCAGCACGATCCAGGGTGCAGGGCAGTACTTC. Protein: CASSTIQGAGQYF.

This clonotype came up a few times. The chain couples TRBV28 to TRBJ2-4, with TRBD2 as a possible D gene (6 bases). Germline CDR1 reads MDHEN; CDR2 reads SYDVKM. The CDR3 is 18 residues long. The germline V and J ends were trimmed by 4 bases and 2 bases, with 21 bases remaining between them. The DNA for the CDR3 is TGTGCCAGCAGTTCCCTTCTTGGGGTAGCGGAGACCAAAAACATTCAGTACTTC. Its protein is CASSSLLGVAETKNIQYF.

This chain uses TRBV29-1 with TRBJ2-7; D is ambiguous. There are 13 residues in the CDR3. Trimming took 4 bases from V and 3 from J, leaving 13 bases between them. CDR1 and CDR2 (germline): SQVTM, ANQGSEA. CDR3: CSVVWEKGYEQYF. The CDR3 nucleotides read TGCAGCGTTGTGTGGGAAAAGGGCTACGAGCAGTACTTC.

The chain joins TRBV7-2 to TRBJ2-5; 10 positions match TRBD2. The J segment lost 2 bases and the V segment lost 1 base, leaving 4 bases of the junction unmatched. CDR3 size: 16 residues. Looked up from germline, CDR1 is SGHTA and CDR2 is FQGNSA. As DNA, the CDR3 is TGTGCCAGCAGCTTAGTGGCTAGCGGGGGTCAAGAGACCCAGTACTTC. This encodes CASSLVASGGQETQYF.

The CDR3 here is CASIRSGRGIGELFF. The CDR3 DNA is TGTGCCAGTATCCGTAGCGGGAGAGGTATCGGGGAGCTGTTTTTT. The genes are TRBV19 and TRBJ2-2; TRBD2 matches at 9 bases. Germline V gene lookup returns CDR1 LNHDA and CDR2 SQIVND (reference sequence). This CDR3 is built from 15 residues. The V gene end was trimmed by 7 bases and the J gene end by 7 bases; junction bases not matched to a gene: 10.

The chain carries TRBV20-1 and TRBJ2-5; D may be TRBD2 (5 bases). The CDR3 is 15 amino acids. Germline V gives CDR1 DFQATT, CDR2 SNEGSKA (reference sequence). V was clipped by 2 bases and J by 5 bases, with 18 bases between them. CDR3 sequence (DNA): TGCAGTGCTAGATATCCTTATGTGTCGGGGGAGACCCAGTACTTC. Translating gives CSARYPYVSGETQYF.

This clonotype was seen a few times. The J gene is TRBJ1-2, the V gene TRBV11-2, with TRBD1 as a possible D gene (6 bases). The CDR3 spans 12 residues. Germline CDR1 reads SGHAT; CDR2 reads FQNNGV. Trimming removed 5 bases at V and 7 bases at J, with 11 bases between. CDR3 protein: CASSPTGSGYTF. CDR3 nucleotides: TGTGCCAGCAGCCCGACAGGCTCTGGCTACACCTTC. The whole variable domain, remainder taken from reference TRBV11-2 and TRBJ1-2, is EAGVAQSPRYKIIEKRQSVAFWCNPISGHATLYWYQQILGQGPKLLIQFQNNGVVDDSQLPKDRFSAERLKGVDSTLKIQPAKLEDSAVYLCASSPTGSGYTFGSGTRLTVV.